This T cell receptor beta chain was identified in a study of a mutant IDH1 vaccine in newly diagnosed glioma. Points on this clone: Its matching antigen is unknown.

Only in-frame clones appear in the TCRdb table, and some are missing; sequencing was by immunoSEQ multiplex PCR. The data hold 50,000 to 70,000 clones, with about 87% observed a single time. Described time point: week 23, last vaccination. Mutant IDH1 20-mer peptide, at 300 ug, made up each vaccine dose, with topical imiquimod. V was clipped by 4 bases and J by 2 bases, with 4 bases between them. Germline V CDR1 and CDR2: SGHTA, FQGNSA. The length of the CDR3 is 12 residues. The sample was PBMCs, taken from a glioma patient whose treatment included an IDH1 peptide vaccine. This clonotype originated in a man in his forties with glioma. The rearrangement links TRBV7-2 to TRBJ2-3, with D uncertain. The CDR3 nucleotides are TGTGCCAGCAGCTCGTTCACAGATACGCAGTATTTT. It specifies CASSSFTDTQYF.